These T cell receptor beta chains were read from a single sample in a study of shared clonotypes between healthy human individuals. Assay: immunoSEQ multiplex PCR; the TCRdb copy retains only in-frame clones and omits some. The sample contains over 2 million clones, roughly 94% of which appear only once. Sequencing was done on a sample of naive CD4+ T cells sorted from blood. These receptors originate from a young man in good health. Each CDR3 is given with its conserved first and last residue. Expanded clones get a size class; other rows say once, few or many, or leave the size out.

cdr3_length	clone_size	v_call	j_call	cdr3_aa
16	NA	TRBV4-1	TRBJ1-4	CASSQVGGQGNEKLFF
14	few	TRBV9	TRBJ2-5	CASSVGGLQETQYF
12	NA	TRBV30	TRBJ2-1	CAWSGVVNEQFF
12	NA	TRBV5-1	TRBJ2-3	CASKRDIDTQYF
19	NA	TRBV19	TRBJ1-5	CASSLRTATSLGGNQPQHF
12	NA	TRBV28	TRBJ2-7	CASSLRGAEQYF
14	NA	TRBV19	TRBJ1-4	CASSRQGTREKLFF
13	NA	TRBV10-3	TRBJ1-1	CAIRNSEVTEAFF
18	NA	TRBV4-1	TRBJ2-3	CASSRSSESGRSTDTQYF
12	NA	TRBV30	TRBJ1-2	CAWNQGAHGYTF
10	NA	TRBV20-1	TRBJ1-2	CSAGADGYTF
15	once	TRBV4-3	TRBJ2-4	CASSQDKVRSDIQYF
14	NA	TRBV28	TRBJ1-1	CATQQGGVRTEAFF
17	NA	TRBV9	TRBJ2-2	CASSVGLAGANTGELFF
14	NA	TRBV5-1	TRBJ1-5	CASSLAPGAQPQHF
16	NA	TRBV7-2	TRBJ1-1	CASSSPQGSYNTEAFF
14	NA	TRBV11-1	TRBJ2-3	CASSLGSSFDTQYF
14	once	TRBV19	TRBJ2-7	CASRSLATSYEQYF
14	NA	TRBV28	TRBJ2-7	CASSLGGLSYEQYF
16	NA	TRBV9	TRBJ2-1	CASHISGRASYNEQFF
15	NA	TRBV7-9	TRBJ1-3	CASSLQGVGGNTIYF
15	NA	TRBV7-2	TRBJ1-1	CASSSQGIGNTEAFF
14	NA	TRBV5-1	TRBJ2-3	CASSSWTFTDTQYF
14	NA	TRBV18	TRBJ2-7	CASSPPDRLYEQYF
17	NA	TRBV6-1	TRBJ1-1	CASSEEFGGGTYTEAFF
14	once	TRBV30	TRBJ2-4	CAWSGGLAKNIQYF
15	once	TRBV4-3	TRBJ1-2	CASSQDLGDNYGYTF
17	once	TRBV9	TRBJ2-3	CASSSGLAGVITDTQYF
12	NA	TRBV13	TRBJ2-7	CASSQTWREQYF
15	NA	TRBV4-1	TRBJ1-2	CASSQGVGQHYGYTF
16	NA	TRBV5-1	TRBJ2-1	CASSLVTSLNYNEQFF
14	many	TRBV28	TRBJ1-5	CASSLPYSNQPQHF
15	once	TRBV5-6	TRBJ1-6	CASSFWDRPNSPLHF
13	NA	TRBV18	TRBJ1-1	CASSRGGGTEAFF
13	NA	TRBV10-3	TRBJ2-3	CAISESVPDTQYF
15	once	TRBV18	TRBJ2-5	CASSRIMAMQETQYF
14	once	TRBV2	TRBJ1-5	CASSWGGRDQPQHF
14	NA	TRBV28	TRBJ2-7	CASIPGQVPYEQYF
15	NA	TRBV7-2	TRBJ2-7	CASSLVGSAAYEQYF
21	NA	TRBV4-3	TRBJ2-1	CASSQGTGGSISRVSYNEQFF
15	once	TRBV10-3	TRBJ2-7	CAISESGTNSYEQYF
16	NA	TRBV5-6	TRBJ2-3	CASSRLAEYSTDTQYF
18	few	TRBV7-9	TRBJ2-2	CASSLAPSGGRNTGELFF
12	NA	TRBV27	TRBJ2-7	CASSSGPSEQYF
16	NA	TRBV7-2	TRBJ1-5	CASSSKAGHLNQPQHF
11	NA	TRBV5-4	TRBJ1-2	CASSFDSGYTF
14	NA	TRBV18	TRBJ1-5	CASSHREDNQPQHF
16	NA	TRBV9	TRBJ2-1	CASSVAGVSSYNEQFF
20	NA	TRBV6-7	TRBJ1-2	CASRSIYSPSDRGGEYGYTF
16	NA	TRBV30	TRBJ1-6	CAWETGSFSYNSPLHF
16	NA	TRBV6-6	TRBJ2-1	CASSYSSLAGVAEQFF
14	NA	TRBV2	TRBJ2-7	CASDRRLVDYEQYF
15	once	TRBV30	TRBJ1-5	CAWSGAGLFGQPQHF